This T cell receptor (beta chain) appears in the sequencing data of a study of T cells in women clearing cervical HPV infection. Study overall: No precancer developed; the control's incident HPV16 infection cleared within 12 months. Case blood was drawn when the lesion was first found; control blood after infection became undetectable.

CDR1 is LNHDA and CDR2 is SQIVND in the germline V gene (reference sequence). The V and J ends lost 1 base and 3 bases respectively, with 13 bases between them. The CDR3 is 15 residues long. Study-level results: Effector/memory and HPV-specific T cells were not isolated, and association timing is unknown.

Only in-frame clones appear in the TCRdb table, and some are missing; sequencing was by immunoSEQ multiplex PCR. The data include 20,000 to 25,000 clones; the top ten clones carry 5% to 6.5%. Note on this clone: Its antigen is undetermined. From the germline J gene comes the end of the CDR3, since the read stops 3 residues before it.

MY09/MY11 PCR detected cervical HPV DNA; dot-blot assigned genotypes. The source of this sequence is a woman aged 18-70 years with a cervical HPV16 infection that either progressed to CIN3+ or cleared (not recorded which). J is TRBJ2-7 and V is TRBV19; tentative D call: TRBD1 (6 bases). Sequenced material: blood buffy coat. This chain's CDR3 is CASSIGPTGNYEQYF. CDR3 DNA, as far as it was read: TGTGCCAGTAGTATAGGACCCACAGGGAACTACGAG.